The 23 T cell receptor beta chains presented below share a single source sample, sequenced in a study of shared clonotypes between healthy human individuals (TCRdb year 2020). Libraries were constructed by the immunoSEQ multiplex PCR assay. The clones in this table, taken by TCRdb from immuneACCESS, are in-frame only. Not every clone is retained; where verified, under half of the shortfall comes from an unresolved V gene, and the cause of the rest is unknown. Here the sample has 400,000 to 600,000 clones; 90% to 97% occur a single time. The ten largest clones add up to about 0.06% of the sample. The sequenced sample was naive CD4+ T cells sorted from blood. The meaning of the sample's cell subset or site label: CD45RA+ positively selected. The receptors were gathered from a woman aged 25 to 39 in good health.

The chain has TRBV6-1 and TRBJ1-1; D is ambiguous. CDR1 MNHNS and CDR2 SASEGT come from the germline V gene. V dropped 7 bases and J dropped 4 bases, with 13 bases sitting between them. The CDR3 totals 13 residues. The CDR3 spells CASTRGWGTEAFF. The CDR3 nucleotides read TGTGCCAGCACGAGAGGGTGGGGCACTGAAGCTTTCTTT.

The chain couples TRBV2 to TRBJ2-1; 14 positions match TRBD2. Losses at the gene ends were 5 bases for V and 8 bases for J; bases not matched to a gene: 5. The CDR3 sequence is 15 residues long. Germline V gives CDR1 SNHLY, CDR2 FYNNEI. CDR3 sequence reads: CASSRLAGGPDEQFF. The DNA for the CDR3 is TGTGCCAGCAGTCGACTAGCGGGAGGGCCGGATGAGCAGTTCTTC.

The chain carries TRBV11-2 and TRBJ1-4, with D perhaps matching TRBD1 (5 bases). Germline assignment: CDR1 SGHAT and CDR2 FQNNGV. The CDR3 extends over 16 amino acids. V was trimmed by 5 bases and J by 4 bases, leaving 17 bases between them. CDR3 nucleotide sequence: TGTGCCAGCAGCCTGGGACGGGGGGGTGGTAATGAAAAACTGTTTTTT. Translation: CASSLGRGGGNEKLFF.

The chain uses TRBV18 and TRBJ2-7; maybe TRBD2 (6 bases). The germline V gene encodes CDR1 KGHSH and CDR2 LQKENI. V was trimmed by 4 bases and J by 4 bases, leaving 14 bases between them. This CDR3 comprises 14 residues. The CDR3 here is CASSLAGTQYEQYF. For the CDR3, the DNA is TGTGCCAGCTCACTCGCCGGGACTCAATACGAGCAGTACTTC.

The rearrangement joins TRBV19 to TRBJ2-7, with D uncertain. The CDR3 consists of 13 residues. Germline CDR1 is LNHDA and CDR2 is SQIVND (reference sequence). Between the trimmed V and J ends, which lost 3 bases and 1 base, there was a span of 7 bases. The CDR3 bases are TGTGCCAGTAGTATTAGCCAGTCCTACGAGCAGTACTTC. Translation gives CASSISQSYEQYF.

V and J are TRBV6-5 and TRBJ2-7, with D perhaps TRBD2 (5 bases). The V gene lost 8 bases and the J gene lost 3 bases, with 11 bases spanning the gap. The CDR3 covers 12 residues. Germline-derived CDR1 and CDR2 are MNHEY and SVGAGI. CDR3 sequence: CASGLSVYEQYF. Here the CDR3 DNA reads TGTGCCAGCGGGCTTAGCGTCTACGAGCAGTACTTC.

CDR3 nucleotides: TGCGCCAGCAGCTCAAATACAAGATCGGACAGCTACGAGCAGTACTTC. It encodes CASSSNTRSDSYEQYF. This chain joins TRBV5-1 and TRBJ2-7, with a possible D match to TRBD1 (6 bases). Trimming removed 3 bases from V and 3 bases from J, with 19 bases in between. This CDR3 is built from 16 residues. CDR1 is SGHRS, CDR2 YFSETQ, per germline.

The chain employs TRBV18 and TRBJ1-5; no definite D call. The CDR3 has 16 residues. The germline V gene encodes CDR1 KGHSH and CDR2 LQKENI. Trimming took off 0 bases at V and 0 bases at J, with 9 bases between the two ends. CDR3 region: CASSPPGGLSNQPQHF. The CDR3 DNA is TGTGCCAGCTCACCACCGGGAGGGCTTAGCAATCAGCCCCAGCATTTT. Together with reference TRBV18 and TRBJ1-5, the CDR3 gives the full variable domain: NAGVMQNPRHLVRRRGQEARLRCSPMKGHSHVYWYRQLPEEGLKFMVYLQKENIIDESGMPKERFSAEFPKEGPSILRIQQVVRGDSAAYFCASSPPGGLSNQPQHFGDGTRLSIL.

A single count supports this clone. This rearrangement joins TRBV2 to TRBJ1-6; TRBD1 is a possible D gene (5 bases). The CDR3 runs to 18 residues. Looked up from germline, CDR1 is SNHLY and CDR2 is FYNNEI. V was pared by 6 bases and J by 0 bases, with 18 bases between. The CDR3 region has the DNA TGTGCCAGCAGCGTGATAGGGAGTCAGGGCTCCTATAATTCACCCCTCCACTTT. This encodes CASSVIGSQGSYNSPLHF.

Only one count was recorded for this clone. The chain uses TRBV2 and TRBJ2-1; 7 nucleotides align to TRBD1. CDR1 SNHLY and CDR2 FYNNEI come from the germline V gene. The CDR3 covers 14 residues. V shed 8 bases and J 2 bases; nucleotides not matched to a gene: 6. The CDR3 DNA is TGTGCCAGCGAGGCAGGGGGACCCTACAATGAGCAGTTCTTC. It codes for CASEAGGPYNEQFF.

This chain's CDR3 is CASSLRPQGDTQYF. Written as DNA, the CDR3 is TGTGCCAGCAGTTTGAGGCCGCAGGGAGATACGCAGTATTTT. The chain employs TRBV27 and TRBJ2-3; weak D call: TRBD1 (5 bases). From germline, CDR1 is MNHEY and CDR2 SMNVEV (reference sequence). The CDR3 covers 14 residues. V was clipped by 3 bases and J by 5 bases, with 12 bases between them.

This sequence joins TRBV27 and TRBJ2-7; 7 bases are shared with TRBD1. This CDR3 has 12 amino acids. Germline trimming cut 4 bases from V and 6 bases from J; bases unmatched to any gene: 3. CDR1 MNHEY and CDR2 SMNVEV come from the germline V gene (reference sequence). This chain's CDR3 is CASSSTGREQYF. CDR3 nucleotide sequence: TGTGCCAGCAGTTCGACAGGGCGCGAGCAGTACTTC.

The chain recombines TRBV11-2 with TRBJ2-7, with a tentative D call TRBD1 (5 bases). CDR1 is SGHAT, CDR2 FQNNGV, per germline. V was clipped by 4 bases and J by 2 bases, with 12 bases between them. The CDR3 is 14 amino acids. The DNA for the CDR3 is TGTGCCAGCAGCTCGCTAGGGGAACCCTACGAGCAGTACTTC. Translation gives CASSSLGEPYEQYF.

The V gene is TRBV28, the J gene TRBJ1-1; D is possibly TRBD1 (5 bases). This CDR3 has 13 amino acids. Per germline, CDR1 MDHEN and CDR2 SYDVKM. The CDR3 spells CGEGISENTEAFF. In DNA, the CDR3 is TGTGGGGAGGGGATCAGTGAGAACACTGAAGCTTTCTTT. Full variable domain (remainder filled in from reference TRBV28 and TRBJ1-1): DVKVTQSSRYLVKRTGEKVFLECVQDMDHENMFWYRQDPGLGLRLIYFSYDVKMKEKGDIPEGYSVSREKKERFSLILESASTNQTSMYLCGEGISENTEAFFGQGTRLTVV.

This chain connects TRBV19 to TRBJ2-3, with 9 bases matching TRBD1. Germline V CDR1 and CDR2: LNHDA, SQIVND (reference sequence). V shed 3 bases, J shed 3 bases, and the junction held 4 bases outside the gene matches. This CDR3 is built from 15 residues. The chain's CDR3 is CASSMGQGFTDTQYF. DNA for the CDR3: TGTGCCAGTAGTATGGGACAGGGATTTACAGATACGCAGTATTTT.

The V gene is TRBV7-2, the J gene TRBJ1-4, with a weak D call TRBD1 (5 bases). Germline values: CDR1 SGHTA, CDR2 FQGNSA. CDR3 length equals 14 residues. Deletions cut 3 bases from V and 8 bases from J, with 13 bases between. CDR3 amino acids: CASSFLQGEEKLFF. In DNA, the CDR3 is TGTGCCAGCAGCTTTCTTCAGGGAGAGGAAAAACTGTTTTTT. The whole variable domain, filled in from reference TRBV7-2 and TRBJ1-4, reads GAGVSQSPSNKVTEKGKDVELRCDPISGHTALYWYRQSLGQGLEFLIYFQGNSAPDKSGLPSDRFSAERTGGSVSTLTIQRTQQEDSAVYLCASSFLQGEEKLFFGSGTQLSVL.

Remarks on this clone: Additional DNA sequences in this sample encode the identical CDR3. V usage is TRBV28 and J usage is TRBJ2-7; D not certain. Trimming cost V 3 bases and J 1 base, with 4 bases left between them. The CDR3 is made up of 12 amino acids. Germline-derived CDR1 and CDR2 are MDHEN and SYDVKM. The chain's CDR3 is CASSFLSYEQYF. DNA of the CDR3: TGTGCCAGCAGTTTTTTATCCTACGAGCAGTACTTC.

This clone was picked up one time. V usage is TRBV5-5 and J usage is TRBJ2-3; 7 nucleotides match TRBD1. CDR3 length equals 15 residues. CDR1 is SGHKS and CDR2 is YYEKEE in the germline V gene (reference sequence). V lost 1 base, J lost 0 bases, and 2 bases stayed unmatched. DNA for the CDR3: TGTGCCAGCAGCTTGCCGGGACAGAGCACAGATACGCAGTATTTT. This codes for CASSLPGQSTDTQYF. Full variable domain (missing parts from reference TRBV5-5 and TRBJ2-3): DAGVTQSPTHLIKTRGQQVTLRCSPISGHKSVSWYQQVLGQGPQFIFQYYEKEERGRGNFPDRFSARQFPNYSSELNVNALLLGDSALYLCASSLPGQSTDTQYFGPGTRLTVL.

The CDR3 bases are TGTGCCAGCAGTGAAAAACGTATCTCTGGGGCCAACGTCCTGACTTTC. Amino acids: CASSEKRISGANVLTF. This chain joins TRBV2 and TRBJ2-6; D is unclear. The CDR3 sequence is 16 residues long. Germline CDR1 reads SNHLY; CDR2 reads FYNNEI. V lost 2 bases and J 0 bases, leaving 8 bases between the germline ends.

The chain combines TRBV28 with TRBJ1-3, with D unresolved. Trimming shortened V by 8 bases and J by 2 bases, and 13 bases separated the two germline ends. This CDR3 has 14 residues. Germline CDR1 MDHEN, CDR2 SYDVKM. The chain's CDR3 is CASGWEGTGNTIYF. CDR3 nucleotide sequence: TGTGCCAGCGGCTGGGAAGGGACTGGAAACACCATATATTTT.

The chain uses TRBV6-1 and TRBJ1-1; D gene uncertain. CDR1 is MNHNS and CDR2 is SASEGT in the germline V gene. Trimming took 2 bases from V and 11 from J, leaving 9 bases between them. The CDR3 has 11 amino acids. CDR3 region: CASSEIDPAFF. DNA of the CDR3: TGTGCCAGCAGTGAAATCGATCCCGCTTTCTTT.

This chain links TRBV4-2 with TRBJ1-3; D uncertain. Germline V gene sequence: CDR1 LGHNA, CDR2 YNFKEQ. The V and J ends lost 0 bases and 2 bases respectively, with 11 bases between them. CDR3 length equals 16 residues. The CDR3 sequence: CASSQEHRVTGNTIYF. In DNA form, the CDR3 reads TGTGCCAGCAGCCAAGAGCATCGGGTAACTGGAAACACCATATATTTT.

The table lists this clone with a count of one. In the same sample, other DNA sequences code for this CDR3. The gene calls are TRBV14 and TRBJ2-2; weak D call: TRBD2 (5 bases). Trimming removed 4 bases from V and 2 bases from J, with 8 bases in between. This CDR3 contains 14 residues. Germline CDR1 and CDR2: SGHDN and FVKESK. The CDR3 nucleotides read TGTGCCAGCAGCCGGAGGCAAAACACCGGGGAGCTGTTTTTT. Residues: CASSRRQNTGELFF.